This T cell receptor beta chain derives from a study of T cells in placental villitis. In terms of the full investigation: To test an allograft-versus-infection hypothesis, the study compared placental TCR-beta repertoires across three groups: villitis of unknown etiology, unaffected controls matched for gestational age, and infectious villitis. Study-level results and caveats: CMV-specific clone frequencies were higher in infectious CMV cases than in villitis of unknown etiology (about 0.0099 vs 0.00097), and the villitis of unknown etiology frequencies did not differ from those of controls. Clonality was higher in villitis of unknown etiology placentae than in controls (median roughly 0.057 versus 0.006, p=0.0025), a result indicating clonal expansion. Small amounts of decidua were contained in the paraffin blocks, so some of the captured T cells, especially in controls, may have been decidual rather than villous infiltrates. With bulk tissue sequencing, helper, regulatory or cytotoxic T cells could not be distinguished, nor could maternal versus fetal T cells, and gamma-delta receptors were excluded. In villitis of unknown etiology, the expanded clones were mostly private to each individual placenta, which suggests that there was no single initiating antigen.

The CDR3 measures 15 amino acids from cysteine to phenylalanine. Just CDR3 DNA is preserved here, 45 bases in frame from base 1. After removal of 5 bases from V and 5 bases from J, the junction retains 11 bases not matched to a gene. CDR1 and CDR2 (MNHEY, SVGEGT) derive from the germline V gene. About ten placentae with a pathological diagnosis of high-grade villitis of unknown etiology were selected using the Amsterdam Criteria. Significantly higher gravidity and parity and more prior miscarriages were observed in mothers with villitis of unknown etiology than in the control and infectious villitis groups. After delivery, placentae were collected and subjected to gross and histological evaluation prior to the selection of archival tissue. Five 10-micron scrolls were cut from each FFPE block, and DNA was isolated using the AllPrep DNA/RNA FFPE Tissue kit. DNA concentration and purity were checked by NanoDrop, and RNA quality was assessed on a Bioanalyzer.

TCR-beta CDR3 regions were amplified from genomic DNA with the immunoSEQ v4 bias-controlled multiplex PCR assay, run blinded to group allocation. To estimate nucleated cell and T cell quantities per sample, reference gene primers were included together with the TCR-beta primers. Sequencing of the libraries was performed on an Illumina MiSeq with a 100-cycle paired-end protocol. From the authors' description of their analysis: In the immunoSEQ Analyzer software, diversity and richness were calculated, with richness measured by iChao1 and clonality based on Pielou evenness and Shannon diversity on a 0-1 scale where a higher value means less diversity. CDR3 amino acid sequences with V/J genes were queried against VDJdb for CMV, EBV and influenza A specificities using confidence 3 and substitution 2. The Morisita-Horn index was used to assess TCR-beta amino acid clonotype overlap between villitis of unknown etiology, infectious villitis and control repertoires. Entries here come from immuneACCESS through TCRdb and include only in-frame sequences with V and J called. Some clones fail to appear in such tables; in the studies checked, an unresolved V gene covers under half of the shortfall, and the cause of the remainder is unknown. V, J and clone size are taken as reported in that table, and D and trimming were inferred from the DNA itself. The sample table contains a few thousand clones; only one count was recorded for about four fifths of them. The top ten constitute approximately 10% of the sample.

A note on this clone: Its antigen remains undetermined. No base quality information exists; no much larger clone differs at one position.

The V and J segments used are TRBV6-2 or TRBV6-3 and TRBJ1-2, with 7 bases matching TRBD1. This sequence was found in a human patient with villitis of unknown etiology; the placental T cells may come from both mother and fetus. The sequenced sample was placental tissue containing maternal and fetal cells. In nucleotide form, the sequence is TGTGCCAGCAGTCTACTAATACAGGGGAGATATGGCTACACCTTC. It is translated as CASSLLIQGRYGYTF.